This T cell receptor beta chain was recorded in a study of CXCR3-negative and CXCR3-positive naive CD8 T cells. At the level of the study: Each library gave roughly 1.4 +/- 0.3 million of approximately 130 million TRB reads.

Remarks on this clonotype: Its antigen is as yet unknown.

Sorting yielded triplicates of approximately 300,000 cells for each CD8+ T cell subset. cDNA libraries for TRB were generated by 5' RACE incorporating UMI labels. TCRdb re-called the 5' RACE reads and gives one entry per CDR3 protein, without DNA. The record lists some 150,000 distinct CDR3 sequences, of which the ten most abundant hold approximately 0.4%. The CDR3 is 13 amino acids. Germline V CDR1 and CDR2: SGDLS, YYNGEE. General observations from the study: CXCR3-positive naive cells carried more hydrophobic TRB CDR3s than CXCR3-negative ones. Within a donor, both naive subsets shared TRBV-TRBJ usage, unlike memory cells.

What was sequenced was naive CXCR3+ CD8+ T cells from blood. Described subset: CD45RO-CCR7+CD27+CD95- naive CD8+ T cells expressing CXCR3 (TNR3+). This TCR came from a human donor in good health. Some clones in this sample may be carry-over from other donors' samples. This chain connects TRBV9 to TRBJ2-1. The CDR3 is CASSVAVNNEQFF. Drawing the rest from reference TRBV9 and TRBJ2-1, the complete variable domain is DSGVTQTPKHLITATGQRVTLRCSPRSGDLSVYWYQQSLDQGLQFLIQYYNGEERAKGNILERFSAQQFPDLHSELNLSSLELGDSALYFCASSVAVNNEQFFGPGTRLTVL.